The entry that follows covers one TCR beta chain sequence. The table came from immunoSEQ multiplex PCR; TCRdb's copy has only in-frame clones and leaves some out. The sample has roughly 660,000 clones, roughly 90% seen once. The CDR3 is made up of 17 amino acids. J lost 2 bases, V lost 5 bases, and 10 bases had no gene match. The germline V gene has CDR1 SEHNR and CDR2 FQNEAQ (reference sequence). This sample stems from a study of shared T cell receptors in the human thymus. These data also formed part of another study, on human thymus T cells. That report adds: Resections from corrective heart surgery provided thymus tissue. Repertoires sampled from thymus and blood appeared biased in V and J gene usage. Thymic repertoires of unrelated individuals were reported in related research to overlap highly.

The source is a boy younger than two with a congenital heart defect. The gene calls are TRBV7-9 and TRBJ2-5, with 11 bases aligning to TRBD2. The sample consisted of thymocytes. CDR3 sequence (DNA): TGTGCCAGCAGCACCTCTAGCGGGAGGACCGATCAAGAGACCCAGTACTTC. Protein: CASSTSSGRTDQETQYF.